The 21 T cell receptor beta chains reported below all come from one sample, sequenced in a study of cytomegalovirus exposure and HLA in healthy donors (dated 2017 in TCRdb). Libraries were constructed by the immunoSEQ multiplex PCR assay. For the multiplex PCR, a mixture combining 60 forward primers for TCR Vbeta segments and 13 reverse primers for TCR Jbeta segments was used. Imported from immuneACCESS, the table was reduced by TCRdb to in-frame sequences with V and J called. These copies leave out some clones; in studies compared against another copy, an unresolved V gene accounts for under half, and the cause of the remainder is not known. This sample lists 140,000 to 150,000 clones; around two thirds were detected once. The ten largest make up roughly 1.9% of the sample. The sample was PBMCs. All receptors come from a male donor in good health and CMV-seronegative.

This chain uses TRBV19 with TRBJ2-1, with 8 bases identical to TRBD2. V shed 2 bases, J shed 1 base, and the junction held 4 bases outside the gene matches. The length of the CDR3 is 16 residues. Germline loops: CDR1 LNHDA, CDR2 SQIVND (reference sequence). CDR3 bases: TGTGCCAGTAGTATATACGGGGGGGTATCCTACAATGAGCAGTTCTTC. Translating gives CASSIYGGVSYNEQFF.

This clone has a handful of counts. The genes are TRBV11-3 and TRBJ1-3; 7 bases agree with TRBD1. V lost 3 bases to trimming and J lost 7 bases; unmatched junction nucleotides: 9. The germline V gene encodes CDR1 SGHNT and CDR2 YENEEA. The CDR3 runs 15 residues. CDR3 loop: CASSFTGALANTIYF. CDR3 coding DNA: TGTGCCAGCAGCTTTACAGGGGCGCTCGCGAACACCATATATTTT.

This clone has a handful of counts. The genes are TRBV18 and TRBJ2-1; 10 positions agree with TRBD2. The junction had 8 bases not matched to a gene; V was cut back by 4 bases and J by 8 bases. The CDR3 is made up of 15 amino acids. Germline CDR1 KGHSH, CDR2 LQKENI. DNA of the CDR3: TGTGCCAGCTCACGGGCGGCTAGCGGGGGAGATGAGCAGTTCTTC. Amino acid sequence: CASSRAASGGDEQFF.

This chain links TRBV7-8 with TRBJ2-5; 12 bases match TRBD1. From germline, CDR1 is SGHVS and CDR2 FQNEAQ. V trimming: 3 bases; J trimming: 5 bases; junction bases outside the gene matches: 10. The CDR3 is 17 residues long. CDR3 in amino acids: CASSLGDRGREFETQYF. CDR3 coding DNA: TGTGCCAGCAGCTTGGGGGACAGGGGGCGAGAGTTTGAGACCCAGTACTTC.

This clone was recorded a few times. J is TRBJ2-1 and V is TRBV7-6; D is unclear. The CDR3 has 16 amino acids. Trimming pared 0 bases from V and 0 bases from J, leaving 9 bases between. Germline CDR1 reads SGHVS; CDR2 reads FNYEAQ. CDR3 nucleotide sequence: TGTGCCAGCAGCTTAGCGAGTATCGGCTCCTACAATGAGCAGTTCTTC. Protein: CASSLASIGSYNEQFF.

The rearrangement joins TRBV7-2 to TRBJ1-6; a possible D gene is TRBD1 (6 bases). Germline V CDR1 and CDR2: SGHTA, FQGNSA. This CDR3 spans 14 amino acids. Trimming removed 4 bases at V and 5 bases at J, with 9 bases between. CDR3 sequence reads: CASSWGGHNSPLHF. The CDR3 DNA follows: TGTGCCAGCAGCTGGGGGGGCCATAATTCACCCCTCCACTTT.

The chain links TRBV19 to TRBJ2-2; 8 positions agree with TRBD1. The germline V gene encodes CDR1 LNHDA and CDR2 SQIVND (reference sequence). The V gene end was trimmed by 7 bases and the J gene end by 6 bases; junction bases not matched to a gene: 4. The CDR3 loop spans 13 amino acids. CDR3 protein: CASTQQGAGELFF. The CDR3 coding sequence is TGTGCCAGTACCCAACAGGGGGCCGGGGAGCTGTTTTTT.

The V call is TRBV7-2, the J call TRBJ2-1, with 7 bases aligning to TRBD1. Germline V lookup: CDR1 SGHTA, CDR2 FQGNSA. Trimming took 4 bases from V and 9 from J; bases not matched to a gene: 3. This CDR3 is 12 amino acids long. The DNA for the CDR3 is TGTGCCAGCAGCTCAAGGGGGCGTGAGCAGTTCTTC. Translating it yields CASSSRGREQFF.

The rearrangement uses TRBV5-1 and TRBJ2-7; the match to TRBD1 covers 10 bases. The CDR3 runs to 15 residues. Germline V gene data show CDR1 as SGHRS and CDR2 as YFSETQ. V lost 4 bases and J lost 7; bases outside the gene matches: 11. The CDR3 coding sequence is TGCGCCAGCAGCCGAACCGGGACAGGGGACTATGAGCAGTACTTC. Amino acid sequence: CASSRTGTGDYEQYF.

This rearrangement joins TRBV5-1 to TRBJ2-3; D perhaps matches TRBD1 (5 bases). V lost 2 bases, J lost 2 bases, and 9 bases lay in between. CDR1 SGHRS and CDR2 YFSETQ come from the germline V gene. CDR3 length: 14 amino acids. The CDR3 nucleotides read TGCGCCAGCAGCTTACAGGACACCACAGATACGCAGTATTTT. Amino acids: CASSLQDTTDTQYF.

The chain carries TRBV6-1 and TRBJ2-3; a weak D match, TRBD2 (5 bases). Trimming shortened V by 3 bases and J by 0 bases, and 13 bases separated the two germline ends. This CDR3 has 16 amino acids. Germline V lookup: CDR1 MNHNS, CDR2 SASEGT. The chain's CDR3 is CASSDQFGISTDTQYF. The CDR3 DNA sequence: TGTGCCAGCAGTGACCAGTTCGGGATTAGCACAGATACGCAGTATTTT.

The chain is built from TRBV15 and TRBJ1-1, with TRBD1 matching 11 bases. V dropped 0 bases and J dropped 7; count of bases not matched to a gene: 4. Germline V gives CDR1 LNHNV, CDR2 YYDKDF (reference sequence). The CDR3 runs to 15 residues. As DNA, the CDR3 is TGTGCCACCAGCAGAGATCGGACAGGGGGCGATGAAGCTTTCTTT. Its translation is CATSRDRTGGDEAFF. The full variable domain, in which reference TRBV15 and TRBJ1-1 provide the parts outside the CDR3, is DAMVIQNPRYQVTQFGKPVTLSCSQTLNHNVMYWYQQKSSQAPKLLFHYYDKDFNNEADTPDNFQSRRPNTSFCFLDIRSPGLGDTAMYLCATSRDRTGGDEAFFGQGTRLTVV.

The chain uses TRBV2 and TRBJ1-2; the match to TRBD1 covers 9 bases. The J segment lost 5 bases and the V segment lost 8 bases, leaving 12 bases of the junction unmatched. CDR1 is SNHLY, CDR2 FYNNEI, per germline. This CDR3 has 15 residues. CDR3 sequence (DNA): TGTGCCAGCCCCGGTCTTGCCGGGACAGGGTATGGCTACACCTTC. This translates into CASPGLAGTGYGYTF.

J is TRBJ2-3 and V is TRBV10-3; no definite D call. Trimming removed 3 bases at V and 6 bases at J, with 22 bases between. The germline CDR1 and CDR2 sequences are ENHRY and SYGVKD. This CDR3 has 17 residues. The CDR3 region is CAISDQFLGRLPDTQYF. CDR3 sequence (DNA): TGTGCCATCAGTGATCAGTTTCTTGGCAGGCTACCTGATACGCAGTATTTT.

This clone has only a few counts. The chain combines TRBV18 with TRBJ1-1, with D maybe TRBD1 (5 bases). From germline, CDR1 is KGHSH and CDR2 LQKENI. Trimming removed 3 bases at V and 2 bases at J, with 7 bases between. The length of the CDR3 is 13 residues. The CDR3 spells CASSPTVNTEAFF. CDR3 nucleotide sequence: TGTGCCAGCTCACCGACAGTTAACACTGAAGCTTTCTTT.

The chain links TRBV19 to TRBJ1-2; tentatively, D is TRBD1 (5 bases). The V end was cut by 0 bases, the J end by 4 bases, with 12 bases between. The CDR3 is 15 residues long. CDR1 and CDR2 (germline): LNHDA, SQIVND (reference sequence). CDR3: CASSIEQGGFYGYTF. The CDR3 DNA follows: TGTGCCAGTAGTATAGAGCAGGGCGGCTTCTATGGCTACACCTTC.

V usage is TRBV5-4 and J usage is TRBJ1-1, with D maybe TRBD1 (5 bases). Trimming removed 4 bases at V and 3 bases at J, with 13 bases between. Germline V gives CDR1 SGHNT, CDR2 YYREEE (reference sequence). The CDR3 runs 14 residues. The CDR3, as DNA: TGTGCCAGCAGCCCCTCATGGGGGGACACTGAAGCTTTCTTT. This encodes CASSPSWGDTEAFF.

This clone occurred a few times. The J gene is TRBJ1-3, the V gene TRBV15, with 7 bases matching TRBD1. The germline gives CDR1 LNHNV, CDR2 YYDKDF (reference sequence). The trim removed 1 base at V and 0 bases at J, leaving 3 bases unmatched. This CDR3 is built from 16 residues. CDR3 loop: CATSRGRTGSGNTIYF. CDR3 bases: TGTGCCACCAGCAGAGGAAGGACAGGCTCTGGAAACACCATATATTTT.

This chain's CDR3 is CAWRETGSQETQYF. CDR3 in DNA: TGTGCCTGGAGGGAAACAGGGTCCCAAGAGACCCAGTACTTC. This sequence joins TRBV30 and TRBJ2-5; tentatively, D is TRBD1 (6 bases). CDR3 length: 14 amino acids. V gave up 3 bases and J gave up 1 base, with 12 bases separating them. Looked up from germline, CDR1 is GTSNPN and CDR2 is SVGIG (reference sequence). Based on the CDR3 plus reference TRBV30 and TRBJ2-5, the full variable domain is SQTIHQWPATLVQPVGSPLSLECTVEGTSNPNLYWYRQAAGRGLQLLFYSVGIGQISSEVPQNLSASRPQDRQFILSSKKLLLSDSGFYLCAWRETGSQETQYFGPGTRLLVL.

The rearrangement links TRBV2 to TRBJ2-7; D perhaps matches TRBD2 (5 bases). The CDR3 runs 13 residues. V was trimmed by 6 bases and J by 3 bases, leaving 12 bases between them. The germline gives CDR1 SNHLY, CDR2 FYNNEI. The CDR3 sequence is CASRAATSYEQYF. The CDR3, as DNA: TGTGCCAGCAGGGCTGCAACTAGCTACGAGCAGTACTTC.

This chain connects TRBV5-1 to TRBJ2-7, with a possible D match to TRBD1 (5 bases). This CDR3 is built from 16 residues. From germline, CDR1 is SGHRS and CDR2 YFSETQ. Trimming cost V 0 bases and J 4 bases, with 17 bases left between them. The CDR3 DNA reads as TGCGCCAGCAGCTTGGCGGGCAGGGTGCTTGATTACGAGCAGTACTTC. It is translated as CASSLAGRVLDYEQYF.